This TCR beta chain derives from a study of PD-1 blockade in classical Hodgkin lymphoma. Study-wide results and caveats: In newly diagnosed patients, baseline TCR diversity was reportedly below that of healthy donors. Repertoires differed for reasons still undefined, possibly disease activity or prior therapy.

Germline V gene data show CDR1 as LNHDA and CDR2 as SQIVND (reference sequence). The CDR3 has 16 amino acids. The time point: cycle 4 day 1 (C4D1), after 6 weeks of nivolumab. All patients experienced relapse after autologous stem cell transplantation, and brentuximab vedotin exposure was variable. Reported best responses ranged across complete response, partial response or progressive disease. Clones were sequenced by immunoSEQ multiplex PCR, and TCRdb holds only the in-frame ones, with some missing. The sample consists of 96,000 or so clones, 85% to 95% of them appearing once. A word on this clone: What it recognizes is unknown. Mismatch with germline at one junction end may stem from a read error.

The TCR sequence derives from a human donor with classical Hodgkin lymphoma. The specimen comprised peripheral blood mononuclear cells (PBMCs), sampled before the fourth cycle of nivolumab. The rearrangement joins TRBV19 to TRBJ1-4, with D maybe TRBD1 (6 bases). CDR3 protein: CASTFTISGANEKLFF. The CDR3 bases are TGTGCCAGTACCTTCACGATCTCGGGGGCTAACGAAAAACTGTTTTTT. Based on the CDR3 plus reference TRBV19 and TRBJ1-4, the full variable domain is DGGITQSPKYLFRKEGQNVTLSCEQNLNHDAMYWYRQDPGQGLRLIYYSQIVNDFQKGDIAEGYSVSREKKESFPLTVTSAQKNPTAFYLCASTFTISGANEKLFFGSGTQLSVL.